The rows below give T cell receptor beta chains drawn from one sample of a study of T cells in Graves' hyperthyroidism and ophthalmopathy. TCRdb re-analysed the multiplex PCR reads in MiXCR, keeping a single row per CDR3 protein. The repertoire holds about half a million distinct CDR3 sequences, with 24% as singletons. Sequencing was carried out using blood. The receptors were sampled from a woman aged 25 to 39 with Graves' ophthalmopathy. Each CDR3 is given with its conserved first and last residue. The D gene is left open where the match is weak. Some rows have no size entry. The others give once, few or many, or a class for an expanded clone.

J	size	D	V	DNA	CDR3
TRBJ1-1	NA	NA	TRBV30	TGTGCCTGGAGTAGAGGTAGGGACGAAGCTTTCTTT	CAWSRGRDEAFF
TRBJ2-1	few	NA	TRBV11-2	TGTGCCAGCAGCTTAGGGTGGGACGAATACAATGAGCAGTTCTTC	CASSLGWDEYNEQFF
TRBJ1-1	few	TRBD1	TRBV30	TGTGCCTGTAGACAGGGAGTAAACACTGAAGCTTTCTTT	CACRQGVNTEAFF
TRBJ1-1	many	NA	TRBV14	TGTGCCAGCAGCCAAGGGATGGTTGCTTTCTTT	CASSQGMVAFF
TRBJ2-5	NA	TRBD2	TRBV6-1	TGTGCCAGCAGTGTGCCAGCGGGGGCGATGGGGCAAGAGACCCAGTACTTC	CASSVPAGAMGQETQYF
TRBJ1-4	many	NA	TRBV6-5	TGTGCCAGCAGTTACTACCGGGGGCAGGGTGGTGAAAAACTGTTTTTT	CASSYYRGQGGEKLFF
TRBJ2-7	NA	TRBD2	TRBV20-1	TGCAGTGCTACGGGCCCGGGACTAGCGGCCTACGAGCAGTACTTC	CSATGPGLAAYEQYF
TRBJ2-7	many	NA	TRBV12-3/TRBV12-4	TGTGCCAGTTCTTTTCCAGGGAACGAGCAGTACTTC	CASSFPGNEQYF
TRBJ1-5	NA	NA	TRBV2	TGTGCCAGCACCGGAGGGGCTGGTCAGCCCCAGCATTTT	CASTGGAGQPQHF
TRBJ1-2	many	NA	TRBV13	TGTGCCAGCAGCCAAATTCGACAGGAGGGTCCCTATGGCTACACCTTC	CASSQIRQEGPYGYTF
TRBJ2-7	NA	NA	TRBV6-1	TGTTCCAGCAGAATGGGCAGGGCCTCCTACGAGCAGTACTTC	CSSRMGRASYEQYF
TRBJ2-2	many	TRBD1	TRBV29-1	TGCAGCGTTGTACAGGGACAGGACACCGGGGAGCTGTTTTTT	CSVVQGQDTGELFF
TRBJ1-5	NA	TRBD1	TRBV12-3/TRBV12-4	TGTGCCAGCAGTGCCGACAGGGTTGAAGAACAGCCCCAGCATTTT	CASSADRVEEQPQHF
TRBJ2-5	NA	TRBD1	TRBV3-1	TGTGCCAGCAGCCAACAGGGGGCTTCCCAAGAGACCCAGTACTTC	CASSQQGASQETQYF
TRBJ2-7	many	TRBD2	TRBV6-5	TGTGCCAGCAGATCCTTGGCGGGGGGGGACTACGAGCAGTACTTC	CASRSLAGGDYEQYF
TRBJ2-5	many	TRBD2	TRBV27	TGTGCCAGCAGTCTGGGTACTAGCGGGGGGGCAGAGACCCAGTACTTC	CASSLGTSGGAETQYF
TRBJ1-1	many	NA	TRBV6-5	TGTGCCAGCCAGATGGATTACGGGAGGGGCACTGAAGCTTTCTTT	CASQMDYGRGTEAFF
TRBJ2-1	many	TRBD2	TRBV6-1	TGTGCCAGCAGTCGCGGGGGTGGCGATGAGCAGTTCTTC	CASSRGGGDEQFF